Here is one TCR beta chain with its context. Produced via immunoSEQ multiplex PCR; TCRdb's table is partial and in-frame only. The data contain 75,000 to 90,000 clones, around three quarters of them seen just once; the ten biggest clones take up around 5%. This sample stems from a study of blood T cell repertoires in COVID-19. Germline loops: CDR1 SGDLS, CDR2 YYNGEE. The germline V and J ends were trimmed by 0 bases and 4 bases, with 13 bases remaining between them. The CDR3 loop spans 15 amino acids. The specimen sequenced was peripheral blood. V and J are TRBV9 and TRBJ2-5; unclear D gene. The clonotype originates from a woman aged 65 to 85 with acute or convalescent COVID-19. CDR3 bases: TGTGCCAGCAGCGTAGATGTATTGGCGGTAGAGACCCAGTACTTC. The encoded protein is CASSVDVLAVETQYF.